These 15 T cell receptor beta chains were all obtained from the same sample, sequenced in a study of blood T cell repertoires in COVID-19. Some clones are missing from TCRdb's copy, which holds only in-frame ones; the method was immunoSEQ multiplex PCR. The data show fewer than 300,000 clones, approximately 77% seen once. The sample consisted of peripheral blood. Receptors were obtained from a young woman with acute or convalescent COVID-19.

The chain joins TRBV19 to TRBJ1-1, with 7 bases identical to TRBD1. Germline V gene sequence: CDR1 LNHDA, CDR2 SQIVND (reference sequence). Unmatched junction bases numbered 6, after V lost 6 bases and J lost 5 bases. The CDR3 is 13 amino acids. CDR3 sequence: CASSRGYETEAFF. CDR3 in DNA: TGTGCCAGTAGCAGGGGGTACGAGACTGAAGCTTTCTTT. Looking up the rest from reference TRBV19 and TRBJ1-1 gives the full variable domain: DGGITQSPKYLFRKEGQNVTLSCEQNLNHDAMYWYRQDPGQGLRLIYYSQIVNDFQKGDIAEGYSVSREKKESFPLTVTSAQKNPTAFYLCASSRGYETEAFFGQGTRLTVV.

This chain connects TRBV6-2 or TRBV6-3 to TRBJ2-4; 10 positions match TRBD1. This CDR3 is built from 17 residues. The germline V gene encodes CDR1 MNHEY and CDR2 SVGEGT. V lost 5 bases to trimming and J lost 3 bases; unmatched junction nucleotides: 10. The CDR3 sequence is CASSPAGQGRGKNIQYF. The CDR3 nucleotides read TGTGCCAGCAGTCCGGCGGGACAGGGGCGAGGCAAAAACATTCAGTACTTC.

This clone has just a few counts. This chain links TRBV23-1 with TRBJ1-1; D is ambiguous. TRBV23-1 is sorted into the ORF group, with uncertain function. Trimming removed 11 bases at V and 1 base at J, with 14 bases between. The CDR3 covers 13 residues. The CDR3 sequence: CAQPRAGNTEAFF. CDR3 bases: TGCGCCCAACCGAGAGCAGGGAACACTGAAGCTTTCTTT.

The gene calls are TRBV5-1 and TRBJ2-7; 14 positions match TRBD2. V was pared by 2 bases and J by 0 bases, with 4 bases of the junction left unmatched. This CDR3 is 17 amino acids long. Looked up from germline, CDR1 is SGHRS and CDR2 is YFSETQ. CDR3 in DNA: TGCGCCAGCAGCTTTTTCGGGACTAGCGGGAGCTCCTACGAGCAGTACTTC. This codes for CASSFFGTSGSSYEQYF. Full variable domain (outside the CDR3, taken from reference TRBV5-1 and TRBJ2-7): KAGVTQTPRYLIKTRGQQVTLSCSPISGHRSVSWYQQTPGQGLQFLFEYFSETQRNKGNFPGRFSGRQFSNSRSEMNVSTLELGDSALYLCASSFFGTSGSSYEQYFGPGTRLTVT.

This rearrangement joins TRBV6-5 to TRBJ2-2; TRBD2 is a possible D gene (6 bases). CDR3 size: 13 residues. Germline V CDR1 and CDR2: MNHEY, SVGAGI. Between the trimmed V and J ends, which lost 11 bases and 0 bases, there was a span of 10 bases. CDR3 region: CAAGRPNTGELFF. DNA of the CDR3: TGTGCCGCGGGACGGCCGAACACCGGGGAGCTGTTTTTT.

A remark on this clone: Other DNA sequences in the same sample also yield this CDR3. V and J are TRBV18 and TRBJ1-1; 7 bases map to TRBD1. V lost 1 base, J lost 0 bases, and 5 bases stayed unmatched. This CDR3 spans 16 amino acids. CDR1 is KGHSH and CDR2 is LQKENI in the germline V gene. In nucleotides, the CDR3 is TGTGCCAGCTCACCACAAACAGGGGCCATGAACACTGAAGCTTTCTTT. It yields the protein CASSPQTGAMNTEAFF.

The chain carries TRBV19 and TRBJ2-1, with TRBD1 identical over 7 bases. This CDR3 is built from 15 residues. Per germline, CDR1 LNHDA and CDR2 SQIVND (reference sequence). V trimming: 7 bases; J trimming: 3 bases; junction bases outside the gene matches: 9. The chain's CDR3 is CASTQNRGGYNEQFF. The CDR3 region has the DNA TGTGCCAGTACCCAGAACAGGGGTGGCTACAATGAGCAGTTCTTC.

CDR3 amino acids: CASSERALRQGGNEQFF. Written as DNA, the CDR3 is TGTGCCAGCAGTGAAAGGGCGCTTCGGCAGGGTGGGAATGAGCAGTTCTTC. V usage is TRBV28 and J usage is TRBJ2-1; tentatively, D is TRBD1 (5 bases). Germline CDR1 reads MDHEN; CDR2 reads SYDVKM. The length of the CDR3 is 17 residues. The V end lost 5 bases, the J end lost 7 bases, and 24 bases lay between the germline ends.

This clone showed up just a few times. V and J are TRBV5-1 and TRBJ1-4; 10 bases match TRBD1. Per the germline V gene, CDR1 is SGHRS and CDR2 is YFSETQ. Trimming removed 4 bases from V and 7 bases from J; junction bases left unmatched: 10. CDR3 length equals 16 residues. The CDR3 sequence is CASSGGQGVRSEKLFF. CDR3 nucleotides: TGCGCCAGCAGCGGAGGACAGGGGGTAAGGAGTGAAAAACTGTTTTTT.

This clone was seen a single time. This same CDR3 is encoded by further DNA sequences in the sample. The chain has TRBV6-5 and TRBJ2-7; 9 positions match TRBD1. The V gene end was trimmed by 2 bases and the J gene end by 6 bases; junction bases not matched to a gene: 5. CDR3 size: 14 residues. Germline CDR1 is MNHEY and CDR2 is SVGAGI. CDR3 amino acids: CASSYTGQGAEQYF. In DNA form, the CDR3 reads TGTGCCAGCAGTTACACGGGACAGGGTGCCGAGCAGTACTTC.

The CDR3 loop is CATSSRQGSTLESYEQYF. The CDR3, as DNA: TGTGCCACCAGCAGCCGACAGGGGTCAACCTTAGAGTCCTACGAGCAGTACTTC. The J gene is TRBJ2-7, the V gene TRBV15, with 8 positions matching TRBD1. Germline V gene sequence: CDR1 LNHNV, CDR2 YYDKDF (reference sequence). After removal of 3 bases from V and 1 base from J, the junction contained 14 bases not matched to a gene. The CDR3 totals 18 residues.

For the CDR3, the DNA is TGTGCCAGTAGTGGACTGCTCTCTGGAAACACCATATATTTT. As protein: CASSGLLSGNTIYF. The chain couples TRBV19 to TRBJ1-3; D is unclear. Trimming removed 5 bases from V and 0 bases from J, with 8 bases in between. Germline CDR1 is LNHDA and CDR2 is SQIVND (reference sequence). This CDR3 is built from 14 residues. Filled out from reference TRBV19 and TRBJ1-3, the complete variable domain reads DGGITQSPKYLFRKEGQNVTLSCEQNLNHDAMYWYRQDPGQGLRLIYYSQIVNDFQKGDIAEGYSVSREKKESFPLTVTSAQKNPTAFYLCASSGLLSGNTIYFGEGSWLTVV.

This clone was seen only a few times. This rearrangement joins TRBV28 to TRBJ2-7; 8 nucleotides align to TRBD2. J was trimmed by 5 bases and V by 7 bases; bases with no gene match: 13. Per germline, CDR1 MDHEN and CDR2 SYDVKM. The CDR3 runs 15 residues. In DNA, the CDR3 is TGTGCCAGCACCACCCGTGAGCGGGAGATAAACGAGCAGTACTTC. Translated, it gives CASTTREREINEQYF.

Note on this clone: This same CDR3 is encoded by further DNA sequences in the sample. This rearrangement joins TRBV5-1 to TRBJ2-7, with TRBD1 as a possible D gene (6 bases). Germline V lookup: CDR1 SGHRS, CDR2 YFSETQ. The CDR3 totals 12 residues. Trimming removed 3 bases from V and 3 bases from J, with 7 bases in between. The CDR3 sequence is CASSSQGYEQYF. The CDR3 DNA follows: TGCGCCAGCAGCTCACAGGGCTACGAGCAGTACTTC.

The chain couples TRBV7-2 to TRBJ1-2; 12 nucleotides line up with TRBD1. Per germline, CDR1 SGHTA and CDR2 FQGNSA. The CDR3 spans 17 residues. After removal of 5 bases from V and 4 bases from J, the junction contained 11 bases not matched to a gene. The CDR3, as DNA: TGTGCCAGCAGCCTACTTCCGGGACAGGGGGCGGTCTATGGCTACACCTTC. This codes for CASSLLPGQGAVYGYTF.